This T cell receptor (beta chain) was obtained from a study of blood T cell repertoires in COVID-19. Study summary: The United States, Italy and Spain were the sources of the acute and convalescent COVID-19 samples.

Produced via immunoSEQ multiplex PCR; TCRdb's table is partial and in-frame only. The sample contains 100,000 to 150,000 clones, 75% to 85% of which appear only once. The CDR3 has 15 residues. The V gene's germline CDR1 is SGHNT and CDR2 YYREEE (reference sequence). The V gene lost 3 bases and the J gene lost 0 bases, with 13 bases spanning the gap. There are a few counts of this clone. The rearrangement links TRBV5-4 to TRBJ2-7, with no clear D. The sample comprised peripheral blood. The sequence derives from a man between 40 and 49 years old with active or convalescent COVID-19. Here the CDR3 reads CASSSTTAYSYEQYF. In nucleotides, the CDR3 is TGTGCCAGCAGCTCAACTACCGCGTACTCCTACGAGCAGTACTTC.